Below, 25 T cell receptor beta chains from the same sample are listed, as sequenced in a study of blood T cells in healthy people across ages. Next came a second PCR, run for about 6 to 12 cycles, which used a sample-barcoded 5' primer along with a J-beta primer mix. TCRdb redid the calling of the 5' RACE reads with MiXCR, one entry per CDR3 protein. The sample consists of about 1.4 million distinct CDR3 sequences, roughly 64% of them appearing once. Sequencing was carried out using blood. Source of these receptors: a man aged 18 to 35 in good health.

The rearrangement uses TRBV27 and TRBJ1-5; 7 positions agree with TRBD1. CDR1 is MNHEY, CDR2 SMNVEV, per germline (reference sequence). This CDR3 region has 16 residues. Losses at the gene ends were 4 bases for V and 4 bases for J; bases not matched to a gene: 10. For the CDR3, the DNA is TGTGCCAGCAGTTCCCTAGATGGACAGGCAAATCAGCCCCAGCATTTT. Translated, it gives CASSSLDGQANQPQHF.

This clonotype was seen more than once but under ten times. This chain links TRBV7-2 with TRBJ2-3, with D possibly TRBD2 on 5 matching bases. The V gene lost 1 base and the J gene lost 2 bases, with 13 bases spanning the gap. The germline CDR1 and CDR2 sequences are SGHTA and FQGNSA. The CDR3 is made up of 16 amino acids. The CDR3 region is CASSLGTLAPTDTQYF. In DNA form, the CDR3 reads TGTGCCAGCAGCTTAGGCACCCTAGCCCCCACAGATACGCAGTATTTT. The full variable domain, completed using reference TRBV7-2 and TRBJ2-3, is GAGVSQSPSNKVTEKGKDVELRCDPISGHTALYWYRQSLGQGLEFLIYFQGNSAPDKSGLPSDRFSAERTGGSVSTLTIQRTQQEDSAVYLCASSLGTLAPTDTQYFGPGTRLTVL.

The chain couples TRBV3-1 to TRBJ2-2; D unresolved. CDR3 length equals 15 residues. CDR1 LGHDT and CDR2 YNNKEL come from the germline V gene (reference sequence). V lost 3 bases and J lost 0, with 8 bases in between. The CDR3 coding sequence is TGTGCCAGCAGCCATAGGCCAGCGAACACCGGGGAGCTGTTTTTT. Translating it yields CASSHRPANTGELFF.

This chain joins TRBV7-9 and TRBJ2-3; 7 bases align to TRBD1. V shed 4 bases and J 11 bases; nucleotides not matched to a gene: 6. Germline V lookup: CDR1 SEHNR, CDR2 FQNEAQ (reference sequence). The CDR3 is 12 amino acids. The CDR3 here is CASSSETGKQYF. CDR3 DNA: TGTGCCAGCAGCTCCGAGACAGGGAAGCAGTATTTT.

CDR3 sequence: CASSQAGVIEAFF. The CDR3 nucleotides read TGCGCCAGCAGCCAAGCTGGGGTGATTGAAGCTTTCTTT. The chain joins TRBV4-1 to TRBJ1-1, with unresolved D. The CDR3 is 13 amino acids. Germline V CDR1 and CDR2: MGHRA, YSYEKL. V lost 1 base, J lost 7 bases, and 10 bases lay in between.

V usage is TRBV5-5 and J usage is TRBJ2-1; 11 bases are a match to TRBD2. Germline trimming cut 0 bases from V and 10 bases from J; bases unmatched to any gene: 3. Per the germline V gene, CDR1 is SGHKS and CDR2 is YYEKEE (reference sequence). This CDR3 is built from 14 residues. The CDR3 region is CASSLVLAGGEQFF. The DNA of the CDR3 is TGTGCCAGCAGCTTGGTTCTAGCGGGAGGAGAGCAGTTCTTC. The variable domain in full, with the rest retrieved from reference TRBV5-5 and TRBJ2-1, is DAGVTQSPTHLIKTRGQQVTLRCSPISGHKSVSWYQQVLGQGPQFIFQYYEKEERGRGNFPDRFSARQFPNYSSELNVNALLLGDSALYLCASSLVLAGGEQFFGPGTRLTVL.

The V call is TRBV20-1, the J call TRBJ2-7, with D possibly being TRBD1 or TRBD2 (5 bases each). The CDR3 is 14 amino acids. V was cut by 1 base and J by 3 bases, with 13 bases left in between. Germline-derived CDR1 and CDR2 are DFQATT and SNEGSKA (reference sequence). The CDR3, as DNA: TGCAGTGCTAGAGGGGACGAGACCATCTACGAGCAGTACTTC. Translating gives CSARGDETIYEQYF.

For this clonotype: A junction boundary mismatches the germline segment, possibly from a read error. The chain uses TRBV27 and TRBJ2-7; D not resolved. Germline-derived CDR1 and CDR2 are MNHEY and SMNVEV (reference sequence). This CDR3 is built from 13 residues. The CDR3 bases are TGTGCCAGCAGTTTCGGACCCGCCTACGAGCAGTCCTTC. Translated: CASSFGPAYEQSF.

CDR3 amino acids: CAISERDRLAYGYTF. In DNA, the CDR3 is TGTGCCATCAGTGAGAGGGACAGGCTAGCCTATGGCTACACCTTC. The chain combines TRBV10-3 with TRBJ1-2; 8 bases fit TRBD1. The germline CDR1 and CDR2 sequences are ENHRY and SYGVKD. The CDR3 has 15 amino acids. The V gene end was trimmed by 2 bases and the J gene end by 4 bases; junction bases not matched to a gene: 6.

The CDR3 coding sequence is TGCGCCAGCAGCCAAGACTCGGGGGGGCCGGGGACCCAGTACTTC. The encoded protein is CASSQDSGGPGTQYF. The chain recombines TRBV4-3 with TRBJ2-5, with 8 positions matching TRBD2. Germline CDR1 is LGHNA and CDR2 is YSLEER. Trimming removed 0 bases from V and 7 bases from J; junction bases left unmatched: 7. The CDR3 is 15 amino acids.

V usage is TRBV13 and J usage is TRBJ2-3, with unresolved D. From germline, CDR1 is PRHDT and CDR2 FYEKMQ (reference sequence). The V end lost 1 base, the J end lost 5 bases, and 7 bases lay between the germline ends. The CDR3 runs to 13 residues. The CDR3 region has the DNA TGTGCCAGCAGCTTAGTCTTTCGAGATACGCAGTATTTT. Protein product: CASSLVFRDTQYF.

This clonotype was picked up a small number of times. The chain uses TRBV6-5 and TRBJ2-7; D is possibly TRBD2 (6 bases). Trimming pared 7 bases from V and 4 bases from J, leaving 11 bases between. Per the germline V gene, CDR1 is MNHEY and CDR2 is SVGAGI. The CDR3 has 12 residues. The CDR3 DNA reads TGTGCCAGCACCATGGGACTTTACGAGCAGTACTTC. Encoded protein: CASTMGLYEQYF.

The chain is built from TRBV7-8 and TRBJ2-1; the D is unclear. CDR3 length: 11 residues. Germline V gene sequence: CDR1 SGHVS, CDR2 FQNEAQ. Trimming removed 7 bases from V and 10 bases from J, with 11 bases in between. CDR3 DNA: TGTGCCAGCAACTTTCGGAACGAGCAGTTCTTC. As protein: CASNFRNEQFF.

The chain uses TRBV20-1 and TRBJ2-7, with TRBD1 as a possible D gene (6 bases). Trimming left V 0 bases short and J 1 base short, with 16 bases between. Germline CDR1 is DFQATT and CDR2 is SNEGSKA (reference sequence). There are 16 residues in the CDR3. In DNA form, the CDR3 reads TGCAGTGCTAGAGATTTCGCGGAAACAGGGTCCTACGAGCAGTACTTC. Translated: CSARDFAETGSYEQYF.

The chain combines TRBV27 with TRBJ1-2; 12 nucleotides match TRBD1. Germline V gene sequence: CDR1 MNHEY, CDR2 SMNVEV (reference sequence). Trimming at V came to 5 bases and at J to 4 bases, leaving 8 bases not matched to a gene. The CDR3 is 16 amino acids. CDR3 loop: CASSLLGGQGAYGYTF. CDR3 nucleotides: TGTGCCAGCAGTCTCCTGGGGGGACAGGGGGCCTATGGCTACACCTTC.

This rearrangement joins TRBV4-1 to TRBJ2-4, with TRBD1 as a possible D gene (7 bases). The V and J ends lost 4 bases and 2 bases respectively, with 12 bases between them. This CDR3 spans 15 amino acids. Germline V gene lookup returns CDR1 MGHRA and CDR2 YSYEKL. CDR3 sequence (DNA): TGCGCCAGCAGCCTCCAGGGGGGATCCAAAAACATTCAGTACTTC. It encodes CASSLQGGSKNIQYF.

The V call is TRBV4-1, the J call TRBJ2-3; 7 nucleotides line up with TRBD2. CDR1 is MGHRA and CDR2 is YSYEKL in the germline V gene. J gave up 2 bases and V 4 bases, and 9 bases lay outside the gene matches. This CDR3 is built from 16 residues. The CDR3 coding sequence is TGCGCCAGCAGCCTTCGACTAGCAGCCTACACAGATACGCAGTATTTT. It is translated as CASSLRLAAYTDTQYF.

The CDR3 nucleotides read TGTGCCAGCAGGCCCAGGGGGGGATCTGAAGCTTTCTTT. Amino acids: CASRPRGGSEAFF. The V call is TRBV12-3 or TRBV12-4, the J call TRBJ1-1; 7 bases match TRBD1. Trimming at V came to 6 bases and at J to 6 bases, leaving 7 bases not matched to a gene. The CDR3 covers 13 residues.

This clonotype was observed a few times. The V gene is TRBV4-1, the J gene TRBJ2-7, with D hard to call. Trimming took 5 bases from V and 4 from J, leaving 18 bases between them. The CDR3 consists of 15 residues. CDR1 and CDR2 (germline): MGHRA, YSYEKL. The CDR3 DNA sequence: TGCGCCAGCAGCGCCGACGGCCACGAAGGTTACGAGCAGTACTTC. Residues: CASSADGHEGYEQYF.

This clonotype has just a few counts. The rearrangement uses TRBV20-1 and TRBJ2-7; no definite D call. The germline V gene encodes CDR1 DFQATT and CDR2 SNEGSKA (reference sequence). Deletions cut 5 bases from V and 3 bases from J, with 23 bases between. The CDR3 is 16 residues long. As DNA, the CDR3 is TGCAGTGCTTTAGACCCTCTCGGCGGTAGCAACTACGAGCAGTACTTC. This sequence encodes CSALDPLGGSNYEQYF.

CDR3 sequence reads: CASSVRLAGEGYNEQFF. The CDR3 DNA follows: TGTGCCAGCAGTGTGAGACTAGCGGGAGAGGGGTACAATGAGCAGTTCTTC. The chain uses TRBV2 and TRBJ2-1, with 12 bases fitting TRBD2. The V gene end was trimmed by 4 bases and the J gene end by 4 bases; junction bases not matched to a gene: 8. CDR3 length: 17 amino acids. CDR1 is SNHLY, CDR2 FYNNEI, per germline.

This clonotype showed up just a few times. This sequence joins TRBV6-2 or TRBV6-3 and TRBJ1-5, with 9 bases fitting TRBD1. The CDR3 extends over 18 amino acids. Germline-derived CDR1 and CDR2 are MNHEY and SVGEGT. V was clipped by 4 bases and J by 2 bases; unmatched bases: 12. The CDR3 sequence is CASSSRDREVQRNQPQHF. CDR3 DNA sequence: TGTGCCAGCAGTTCCCGGGACAGGGAGGTACAGCGCAATCAGCCCCAGCATTTT.

V is TRBV7-9 and J is TRBJ1-6; D is unclear. The length of the CDR3 is 14 residues. In germline, CDR1 is SEHNR, CDR2 FQNEAQ (reference sequence). Trimming left V 4 bases short and J 7 bases short, with 11 bases between. The CDR3 DNA follows: TGTGCCAGCAGCTCCCAGTTGGAGAATTCACCCCTCCACTTT. Translation: CASSSQLENSPLHF. The whole variable domain, filled in from reference TRBV7-9 and TRBJ1-6, reads DTGVSQNPRHKITKRGQNVTFRCDPISEHNRLYWYRQTLGQGPEFLTYFQNEAQLEKSRLLSDRFSAERPKGSFSTLEIQRTEQGDSAMYLCASSSQLENSPLHFGNGTRLTVT.

The chain recombines TRBV6-1 with TRBJ1-1; D is ambiguous. The germline V gene encodes CDR1 MNHNS and CDR2 SASEGT. The CDR3 totals 13 residues. V dropped 3 bases and J dropped 6 bases, with 11 bases sitting between them. CDR3 sequence (DNA): TGTGCCAGCAGTGACTTCCGGACCCCTGAAGCTTTCTTT. Amino acid sequence: CASSDFRTPEAFF.

This clonotype was counted a few times. The chain employs TRBV20-1 and TRBJ2-7; possible D gene TRBD1, 5 bases. Trimming took off 7 bases at V and 3 bases at J, with 13 bases between the two ends. Looked up from germline, CDR1 is DFQATT and CDR2 is SNEGSKA (reference sequence). This CDR3 is built from 12 residues. The CDR3 protein is CSGGDSFYEQYF. Written as DNA, the CDR3 is TGCAGTGGGGGCGACTCCTTCTACGAGCAGTACTTC.